A selection of T cell receptor beta chains follows, all from one sample in a study of CD8+ T cells in alopecia areata. Here immunoSEQ multiplex PCR was the method, and the copy in TCRdb shows in-frame clones only, minus some. The profile shows 200,000 to 250,000 clones, 64% of them singletons. Sample: CD4+ T cells sorted from blood, taken at week 4, from a patient treated with tofacitinib. Receptors originate from a human donor with alopecia areata. Each CDR3 is given with its conserved first and last residue. Each record gives: clone size, D gene, J gene, V gene, CDR3 protein, CDR3 DNA. D genes are given only for firm matches. Expanded clones are given a class, and other clones once, few, many or no size at all.

- | - | TRBJ1-3 | TRBV30 | CAWDQSSGNTIYF | TGTGCCTGGGATCAAAGCTCTGGAAACACCATATATTTT
- | - | TRBJ2-7 | TRBV14 | CASSQIYGAYEQYF | TGTGCCAGCAGTCAAATCTATGGGGCCTACGAGCAGTACTTC
- | - | TRBJ2-3 | TRBV27 | CASSFMGDTQYF | TGTGCCAGCAGTTTCATGGGGGATACGCAGTATTTT
- | - | TRBJ1-1 | TRBV29-1 | CSVGTPYTEAFF | TGCAGCGTGGGGACACCCTACACTGAAGCTTTCTTT
few | TRBD1 | TRBJ1-5 | TRBV7-9 | CASSAGTGNEPQHF | TGTGCCAGCAGCGCGGGGACAGGGAACGAGCCCCAGCATTTT
- | - | TRBJ2-5 | TRBV7-2 | CASSFRIRETQYF | TGTGCCAGCAGCTTTCGGATCCGAGAGACCCAGTACTTC
few | - | TRBJ2-7 | TRBV29-1 | CSVETQYYEQYF | TGCAGCGTTGAAACACAGTACTACGAGCAGTACTTC
- | TRBD2 | TRBJ2-5 | TRBV29-1 | CSVGGGGASETQYF | TGCAGCGTTGGAGGCGGGGGGGCCAGTGAGACCCAGTACTTC
- | TRBD2 | TRBJ2-1 | TRBV6-6 | CASSASGGHEQFF | TGTGCCAGCAGTGCTAGCGGGGGCCATGAGCAGTTCTTC
- | - | TRBJ2-6 | TRBV5-6 | CASEAPGVSGANVLTF | TGTGCCAGCGAGGCTCCGGGGGTCTCTGGGGCCAACGTCCTGACTTTC
- | - | TRBJ1-5 | TRBV29-1 | CSVGSGAGQPQHF | TGCAGCGTTGGATCGGGGGCAGGACAGCCCCAGCATTTT
few | - | TRBJ2-5 | TRBV7-7 | CASTNAQGSQETQYF | TGTGCTAGCACCAACGCGCAGGGATCCCAAGAGACCCAGTACTTC
few | - | TRBJ1-4 | TRBV7-2 | CASSFPTGSHEKLFF | TGTGCCAGCAGCTTCCCGACAGGAAGTCATGAAAAACTGTTTTTT
- | - | TRBJ2-5 | TRBV29-1 | CSVEPGANQETQYF | TGCAGCGTTGAGCCGGGGGCAAACCAAGAGACCCAGTACTTC
few | - | TRBJ1-2 | TRBV5-4 | CASSRTDGYGYTF | TGTGCCAGCAGCCGGACCGATGGCTATGGCTACACCTTC
- | - | TRBJ1-2 | TRBV7-2 | CASSPGLQRGYTF | TGTGCCAGCAGTCCGGGACTCCAGAGGGGCTACACCTTC
few | - | TRBJ1-5 | TRBV5-6 | CASSLGGAVSNQPQHF | TGTGCCAGCAGCTTGGGCGGGGCGGTTAGCAATCAGCCCCAGCATTTT
- | - | TRBJ2-5 | TRBV28 | CASSLQTRETQYF | TGTGCCAGCAGTTTACAGACTCGAGAGACCCAGTACTTC
- | - | TRBJ1-2 | TRBV19 | CASSIGPANYGYTF | TGTGCCAGTAGTATAGGCCCGGCGAATTATGGCTACACCTTC
- | - | TRBJ1-2 | TRBV30 | CAWPFLRYTF | TGTGCCTGGCCCTTTCTTCGCTACACCTTC
- | - | TRBJ2-5 | TRBV2 | CASRISGGTQYF | TGTGCCAGCAGGATTAGCGGAGGGACCCAGTACTTC
- | - | TRBJ1-2 | TRBV27 | CASSLSGAGYTF | TGTGCCAGCAGTTTATCGGGGGCGGGCTACACCTTC
- | TRBD1 | TRBJ2-3 | TRBV5-1 | CASSGGQPSTDTQYF | TGCGCCAGCAGCGGGGGACAGCCTAGCACAGATACGCAGTATTTT
- | - | TRBJ2-5 | TRBV5-1 | CASSYSLGGTSTETQYF | TGCGCCAGCAGCTATTCCTTAGGGGGAACATCCACAGAGACCCAGTACTTC
once | - | TRBJ2-3 | TRBV14 | CASSQRQNTDTQYF | TGTGCCAGCAGCCAAAGACAGAACACAGATACGCAGTATTTT
- | TRBD1 | TRBJ1-6 | TRBV9 | CASSGGGTGSYNSPLHF | TGTGCCAGCAGCGGTGGAGGGACAGGGTCCTATAATTCACCCCTCCACTTT
few | TRBD1 | TRBJ1-1 | TRBV6-5 | CASRSTGGTEAFF | TGTGCCAGCAGGAGCACAGGGGGCACTGAAGCTTTCTTT
- | - | TRBJ1-3 | TRBV29-1 | CSAKYRGPSSGNTIYF | TGCAGCGCTAAATATAGAGGGCCTAGCTCTGGAAACACCATATATTTT
- | TRBD2 | TRBJ2-1 | TRBV30 | CAWSVAGGLNEQFF | TGTGCCTGGAGTGTAGCGGGGGGGCTTAATGAGCAGTTCTTC
few | TRBD1 | TRBJ1-1 | TRBV4-3 | CASSQVRGRTEAFF | TGCGCCAGCAGCCAAGTCAGGGGGCGAACTGAAGCTTTCTTT
once | - | TRBJ2-2 | TRBV5-4 | CASSLTGTTELFF | TGTGCCAGCAGCTTAACAGGGACTACGGAGCTGTTTTTT
- | - | TRBJ1-2 | TRBV6-6 | CASSFQNPGYGYTF | TGTGCCAGCAGTTTTCAAAATCCGGGATATGGCTACACCTTC
- | - | TRBJ2-2 | TRBV27 | CASSPRTTVNTGELFF | TGTGCCAGCAGTCCACGGACTACAGTCAACACCGGGGAGCTGTTTTTT
- | - | TRBJ2-5 | TRBV20-1 | CSATQETQYF | TGCAGTGCTACCCAAGAGACCCAGTACTTC
few | - | TRBJ2-7 | TRBV29-1 | CSVEAGAYEQYF | TGCAGCGTTGAGGCAGGGGCGTACGAGCAGTACTTC
- | TRBD2 | TRBJ2-7 | TRBV20-1 | CSAGGSYEQYF | TGCAGTGCCGGGGGGTCCTACGAGCAGTACTTC
- | TRBD2 | TRBJ2-3 | TRBV9 | CASSVGVLAGGPDTQYF | TGTGCCAGCAGCGTAGGCGTCCTAGCGGGGGGGCCAGATACGCAGTATTTT